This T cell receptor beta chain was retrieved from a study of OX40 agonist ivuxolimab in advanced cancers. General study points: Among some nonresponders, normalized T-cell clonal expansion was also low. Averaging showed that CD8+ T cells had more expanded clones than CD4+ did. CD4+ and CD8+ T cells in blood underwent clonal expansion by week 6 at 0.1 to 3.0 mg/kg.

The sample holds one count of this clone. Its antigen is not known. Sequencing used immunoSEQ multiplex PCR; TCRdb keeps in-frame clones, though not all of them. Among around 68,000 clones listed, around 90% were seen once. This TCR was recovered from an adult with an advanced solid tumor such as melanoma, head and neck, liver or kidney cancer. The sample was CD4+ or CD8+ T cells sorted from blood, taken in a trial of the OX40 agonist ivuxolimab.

The CDR3 reads CASSLGRGGRVSFF. Here the CDR3 DNA reads TGTGCCAGCAGCTTAGGCCGGGGGGGGCGAGTGTCTTTCTTT. The chain has TRBV7-2 and TRBJ1-1, with D possibly matching TRBD1 (6 bases). There are 14 residues in the CDR3. V was cut by 1 base and J by 12 bases, with 18 bases left in between. CDR1 SGHTA and CDR2 FQGNSA come from the germline V gene.